Below, 8 T cell receptor beta chains from the same sample are listed, as sequenced in a study of T cell responses to AZD1222 COVID-19 vaccine (dated by TCRdb to 2020 to 2023). The method was the immunoSEQ multiplex PCR assay. TCRdb provides this immuneACCESS table in a form limited to in-frame rearrangements. Some clones are lacking; in checked studies, under half of them reflect an unresolved V gene, and why the rest are absent is not known. This sample has 120,000 to 150,000 clones in its table, and around nine tenths of those were observed once. The top ten constitute around 5% of the sample. The time point label here, explained by the study, means: baseline before first vaccination. Sequencing used peripheral blood, obtained on day 0 of AZD1222 vaccination. These receptors were obtained from an adult in good health.

The chain carries TRBV4-2 and TRBJ1-4; TRBD1 aligns across 7 bases. Germline trimming cut 0 bases from V and 8 bases from J; bases unmatched to any gene: 9. The CDR3 totals 16 residues. Germline CDR1 and CDR2: LGHNA and YNFKEQ. The CDR3 region has the DNA TGTGCCAGCAGCCAAGATATTCCAGGGGGGTCGGAAAAACTGTTTTTT. Protein product: CASSQDIPGGSEKLFF.

The chain joins TRBV15 to TRBJ2-1; 8 bases fit TRBD1. The CDR3 consists of 16 residues. Germline assignment: CDR1 LNHNV and CDR2 YYDKDF (reference sequence). J lost 1 base, V lost 3 bases, and 5 bases had no gene match. The CDR3 coding sequence is TGTGCCACCAGCAGCGACAGGGGATGGTCCTACAATGAGCAGTTCTTC. Protein sequence: CATSSDRGWSYNEQFF.

The chain uses TRBV5-1 and TRBJ1-2, with D possibly being TRBD1 (5 bases). Germline V gene sequence: CDR1 SGHRS, CDR2 YFSETQ. The V end was cut by 0 bases, the J end by 3 bases, with 9 bases between. The CDR3 covers 14 residues. DNA for the CDR3: TGCGCCAGCAGCTTGGGACAGAGCGACTATGGCTACACCTTC. It yields the protein CASSLGQSDYGYTF.

V gene TRBV18 combines with J gene TRBJ2-2, with 9 bases that match TRBD1. Germline-derived CDR1 and CDR2 are KGHSH and LQKENI. The CDR3 runs to 17 residues. Trimming at V came to 1 base and at J to 2 bases, leaving 5 bases not matched to a gene. CDR3 loop: CASSPQGQGANTGELFF. DNA for the CDR3: TGTGCCAGCTCACCACAGGGACAGGGCGCTAACACCGGGGAGCTGTTTTTT.

The V call is TRBV6-5, the J call TRBJ1-2, with D uncertain. Between the trimmed V and J ends, which lost 0 bases and 2 bases, there was a span of 13 bases. CDR3 length equals 16 residues. Germline V lookup: CDR1 MNHEY, CDR2 SVGAGI. CDR3 region: CASSYSTSAGNYGYTF. The CDR3 region has the DNA TGTGCCAGCAGTTACTCGACATCTGCGGGGAACTATGGCTACACCTTC.

The chain has TRBV27 and TRBJ1-2, with 10 nucleotides matching TRBD1. V lost 5 bases and J lost 5; bases outside the gene matches: 11. CDR1 is MNHEY, CDR2 SMNVEV, per germline (reference sequence). The CDR3 sequence is 16 residues long. The CDR3 DNA is TGTGCCAGCAGTCCAAACGGACAGGGGGGGAAATATGGCTACACCTTC. Its translation is CASSPNGQGGKYGYTF.

This rearrangement joins TRBV29-1 to TRBJ1-1; D is undetermined. V shed 6 bases and J shed 1 base, with 9 bases lying between them. The CDR3 extends over 12 amino acids. Germline V gives CDR1 SQVTM, CDR2 ANQGSEA. In nucleotides, the CDR3 is TGCAGCGTGAGGTCCACGAACACTGAAGCTTTCTTT. Translating gives CSVRSTNTEAFF.

The rearrangement links TRBV5-4 to TRBJ1-4; D unresolved. CDR1 is SGHNT and CDR2 is YYREEE in the germline V gene (reference sequence). The CDR3 has 14 residues. The V end was cut by 0 bases, the J end by 7 bases, with 10 bases between. The CDR3 loop is CASSLAGAAEKLFF. The CDR3 nucleotides are TGTGCCAGCAGCTTGGCAGGAGCAGCTGAAAAACTGTTTTTT.